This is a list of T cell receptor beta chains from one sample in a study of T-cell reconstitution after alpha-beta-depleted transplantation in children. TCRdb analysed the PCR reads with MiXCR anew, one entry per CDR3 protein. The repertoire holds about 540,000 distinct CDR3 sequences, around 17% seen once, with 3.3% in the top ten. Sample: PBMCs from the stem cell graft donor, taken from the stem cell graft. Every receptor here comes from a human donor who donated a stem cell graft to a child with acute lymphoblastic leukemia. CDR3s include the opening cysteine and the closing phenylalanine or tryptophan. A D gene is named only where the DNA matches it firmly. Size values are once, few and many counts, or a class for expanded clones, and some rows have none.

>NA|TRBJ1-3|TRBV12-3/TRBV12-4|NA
TGTGCCAGCAGCCTTTACTCTGGAAACACCATATATTTT
CASSLYSGNTIYF
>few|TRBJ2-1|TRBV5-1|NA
TGCGCCAGCAGCTGGGGTGGATCAAGCTCCTACAATGAGCAGTTCTTC
CASSWGGSSSYNEQFF
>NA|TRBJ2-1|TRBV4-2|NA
TGTGCCAGCAGCCCCCTTGACGGCGCCTACAATGAGCAGTTCTTC
CASSPLDGAYNEQFF
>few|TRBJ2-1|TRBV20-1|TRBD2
TGCAGTGCCACCGGGACTAGCGGGAGTTCCTACAATGAGCAGTTCTTC
CSATGTSGSSYNEQFF
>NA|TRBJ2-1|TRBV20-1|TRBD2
TGCAGTGCTAGAGTGACTAGCGGGAGCTACAATGAGCAGTTCTTC
CSARVTSGSYNEQFF
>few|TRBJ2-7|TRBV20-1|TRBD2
TGCAGTGCTCGAGGACCAGCGGGAGTCTACGAGCAGTACTTC
CSARGPAGVYEQYF
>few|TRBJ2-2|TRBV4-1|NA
TGCGCCAGCAGCCAACAGCTCTGGGGCACCGGGGAGCTGTTTTTT
CASSQQLWGTGELFF
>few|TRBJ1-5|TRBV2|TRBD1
TGTGCCAGCAGTCTTATGACAGGGTATCAGCCCCAGCATTTT
CASSLMTGYQPQHF
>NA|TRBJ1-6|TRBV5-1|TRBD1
TGCGCCAGCAGCTTGGGACAGGGGAGCTCACCCCTCCACTTT
CASSLGQGSSPLHF
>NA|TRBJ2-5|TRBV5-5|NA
TGTGCCAGCAGCTGGGGCCCGGACAGCCGAGAGACCCAGTACTTC
CASSWGPDSRETQYF
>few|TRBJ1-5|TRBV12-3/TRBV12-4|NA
TGTGCCAGCAGTATCCTCGACAGCTTAAATCAGCCCCAGCATTTT
CASSILDSLNQPQHF
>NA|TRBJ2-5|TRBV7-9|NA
TGTGCCAGCAGCCCCCGGGCCGTAGAACAAGAGACCCAGTACTTC
CASSPRAVEQETQYF
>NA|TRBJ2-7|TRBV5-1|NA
TGCGCCAGCAGTTCAGGGGGGAGGGCCGACGAGCAGTACTTC
CASSSGGRADEQYF
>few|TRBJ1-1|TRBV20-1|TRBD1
TGCAGTGCTAGAGACAGCGCAGGGGGCACTGAAGCTTTCTTT
CSARDSAGGTEAFF
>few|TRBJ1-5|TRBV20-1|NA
TGCAGTGCTTCGACAGGTGATCAGCCCCAGCATTTT
CSASTGDQPQHF
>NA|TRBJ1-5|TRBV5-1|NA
TGCGCCAGCCGGCCCAGGGGAGATAGCAATCAGCCCCAGCATTTT
CASRPRGDSNQPQHF
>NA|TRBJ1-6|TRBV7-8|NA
TGTGCCAGCAGCTTAGTCGGGGGCTATAATTCACCCCTCCACTTT
CASSLVGGYNSPLHF
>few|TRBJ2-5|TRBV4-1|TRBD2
TGCGCCAGCAGCCAAGGGGCTAGCGGACAAGAGACCCAGTACTTC
CASSQGASGQETQYF
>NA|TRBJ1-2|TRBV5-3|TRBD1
TGTGCCAGAAGCTCCGACAGGGGGTGGTTCGGCTATGGCTACACCTTC
CARSSDRGWFGYGYTF
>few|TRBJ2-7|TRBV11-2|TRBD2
TGTGCCAGCAGCTTAGATGTGAGGGACGGGAGGGCCTATGAAAGTAGCTCCTACGAGCAGTACTTC
CASSLDVRDGRAYESSSYEQYF
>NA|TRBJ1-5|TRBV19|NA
TGTGCCAGTAGTATAGCGGTGGGGAGCAATCAGCCCCAGCATTTT
CASSIAVGSNQPQHF
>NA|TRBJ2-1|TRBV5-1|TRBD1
TGCGCCAGCAGCCGTGGACAGGGCGCCCTGAGCTCCTACAATGAGCAGTTCTTC
CASSRGQGALSSYNEQFF
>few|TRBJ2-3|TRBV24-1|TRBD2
TGTGCCACCAGTGATTTGCAGTCGGGGGGTAGCACAGATACGCAGTATTTT
CATSDLQSGGSTDTQYF
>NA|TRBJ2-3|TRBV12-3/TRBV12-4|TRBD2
TGTGCCAGCAGCACCGGGACTAGAAGCACAGATACGCAGTATTTT
CASSTGTRSTDTQYF
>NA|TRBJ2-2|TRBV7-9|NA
TGTGCCAGCAGCACCCTCCGGGGCCTATACACCGGGGAGCTGTTTTTT
CASSTLRGLYTGELFF
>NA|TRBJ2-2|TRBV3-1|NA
TGTGCCAGCAGCCAGGGGACCCTCCGGGGGCTGTTTTTT
CASSQGTLRGLFF
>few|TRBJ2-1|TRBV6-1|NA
TGTGCCAGCAGTGACGGCAATGCCTACAATGAGCAGTTCTTC
CASSDGNAYNEQFF
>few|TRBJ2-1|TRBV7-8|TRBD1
TGTGCCAGCAGCCCGGGACAGGGCTTCTACAATGAGCAGTTCTTC
CASSPGQGFYNEQFF
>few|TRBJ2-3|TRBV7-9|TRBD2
TGTGCCAGCCTTCAGACTAGCGCCTCAACAGATACGCAGTATTTT
CASLQTSASTDTQYF
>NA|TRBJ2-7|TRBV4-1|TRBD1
TGCGCCAGCAGCCAAGAATTATTTGGACAGGGATACGAGCAGTACTTC
CASSQELFGQGYEQYF
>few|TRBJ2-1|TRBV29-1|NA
TGCAGCGTTGAAGACCAGCGGGCTGAGCAGTTCTTC
CSVEDQRAEQFF
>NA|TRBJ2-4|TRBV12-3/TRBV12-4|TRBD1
TGTGCCAGCAGTTTAGAGACAGGGGCCAAAAACATTCAGTACTTC
CASSLETGAKNIQYF
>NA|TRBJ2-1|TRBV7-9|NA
TGTGCCAGCAGCTTAGGGGGCGGGATTCAGTTCTTC
CASSLGGGIQFF
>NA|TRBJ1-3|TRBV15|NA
TGTGCCACCAGCACCCGTCCACCGCGGGGTTCTGGAAACACCATATATTTT
CATSTRPPRGSGNTIYF
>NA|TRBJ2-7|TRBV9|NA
TGTGCCAGCAGCGTCAGCCCAGCGGGCTCCTACGAGCAGTACTTC
CASSVSPAGSYEQYF
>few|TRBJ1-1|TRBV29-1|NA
TGCAGCGGCTTTTGGGCTGAAGCTTTCTTT
CSGFWAEAFF
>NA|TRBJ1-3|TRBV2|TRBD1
TGTGCCAGCGTTGGGACAGCCGCGGCCACCATATATTTT
CASVGTAAATIYF
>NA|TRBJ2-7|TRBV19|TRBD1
TGTGCCAGTAGTACATTCCTGGACCGGGACAGGGCGCAGTACTTC
CASSTFLDRDRAQYF
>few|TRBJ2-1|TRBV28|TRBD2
TGTGCCAGCGGGGAGGGACTAGCGGATTACAATGAGCAGTTCTTC
CASGEGLADYNEQFF
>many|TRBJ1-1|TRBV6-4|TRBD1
TGTGCCAGCAGTGCCGGGACAGGGGGCACTGAAGCTTTCTTT
CASSAGTGGTEAFF
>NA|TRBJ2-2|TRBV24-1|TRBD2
TGTGCCACCAGTGATCGGATAGCGGGCGCCGGGGAGCTGTTTTTT
CATSDRIAGAGELFF
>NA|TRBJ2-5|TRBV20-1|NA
TGCAGTGCTAGAGGCAACCCGAAACCCACCTCGGAGACCCAGTACTTC
CSARGNPKPTSETQYF
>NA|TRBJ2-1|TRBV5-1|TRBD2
TGCGCCAGCAGCTTGGGGGCGGGAGTCAAGTTCGATGAGCAGTTCTTC
CASSLGAGVKFDEQFF
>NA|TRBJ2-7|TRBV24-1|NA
TGTGCCACCAGTGATCGGGTCTCAACATACGAGCAGTACTTC
CATSDRVSTYEQYF
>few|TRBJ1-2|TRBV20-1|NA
TGCAGTGCTAGAGACGGTACGGATGGCTACACCTTC
CSARDGTDGYTF